This T cell receptor beta chain was sequenced during a study of cytomegalovirus exposure and HLA in healthy donors. Findings and limits, study-wide: A prior analysis recorded that most TCR beta V segments were productive about 87% or about 30% of the time.

Germline V CDR1 and CDR2: ENHRY, SYGVKD. V lost 2 bases to trimming and J lost 2 bases, with 13 bases between them. There are 15 residues in the CDR3. Note on this clone: Its antigen is currently unknown.

Researchers ran the PCR with 60 Vbeta and 13 Jbeta primers. Sequenced by immunoSEQ multiplex PCR; TCRdb stores in-frame clones only, minus some. The sample includes 120,000 to 150,000 clones, around 82% seen only once; the top ten take 5% to 7.5%. Sequencing was performed on PBMCs. The rearrangement links TRBV10-3 to TRBJ2-7; D might be TRBD2 (5 bases). This sequence was found in a middle-aged woman in good health and CMV-seropositive. The CDR3 nucleotides are TGTGCCATCAGTGAGCAGGTGGGAGTCCCCTACGAGCAGTACTTC. The encoded protein is CAISEQVGVPYEQYF.